This entry describes one T cell receptor beta chain. The antigen remains unidentified. Antigen-specific CD4+ T cells expanded by the ViraFEST assay with viral peptide pools were then sequenced. Cultured cells yielded isolated CD4+ T cells after around 10 days. People in the vaccine group had not been infected with SARS-CoV-2 before, and their nucleocapsid antibodies were negative. These data originate in a study of vaccination effects on CD4 cells after COVID-19. Whole-study results and caveats: Convalescent patients were scarce, and early post-infection timepoints were absent.

Some clones are missing from TCRdb's copy, which holds only in-frame ones; the method was immunoSEQ multiplex PCR. The data contain some 41,000 clones, just over 75% of them seen just once; the ten biggest clones take up more than 10%. This sample comprised CD4+ T cells from PBMCs cultured with SARS-CoV-2 spike peptides, obtained before COVID-19 vaccination. The sequence came from a human donor who received a COVID-19 vaccine.

The CDR3 loop reads CASSSPPSTDTQYF. Here the CDR3 DNA reads TGTGCCAGCAGCTCCCCCCCGAGCACAGATACGCAGTATTTT. V is TRBV7-3 and J is TRBJ2-3, with D unresolved. The CDR3 contains 14 residues. Germline CDR1 is SGHTA and CDR2 is FQGTGA. Between the trimmed V and J ends, which lost 4 bases and 0 bases, there was a span of 8 bases.